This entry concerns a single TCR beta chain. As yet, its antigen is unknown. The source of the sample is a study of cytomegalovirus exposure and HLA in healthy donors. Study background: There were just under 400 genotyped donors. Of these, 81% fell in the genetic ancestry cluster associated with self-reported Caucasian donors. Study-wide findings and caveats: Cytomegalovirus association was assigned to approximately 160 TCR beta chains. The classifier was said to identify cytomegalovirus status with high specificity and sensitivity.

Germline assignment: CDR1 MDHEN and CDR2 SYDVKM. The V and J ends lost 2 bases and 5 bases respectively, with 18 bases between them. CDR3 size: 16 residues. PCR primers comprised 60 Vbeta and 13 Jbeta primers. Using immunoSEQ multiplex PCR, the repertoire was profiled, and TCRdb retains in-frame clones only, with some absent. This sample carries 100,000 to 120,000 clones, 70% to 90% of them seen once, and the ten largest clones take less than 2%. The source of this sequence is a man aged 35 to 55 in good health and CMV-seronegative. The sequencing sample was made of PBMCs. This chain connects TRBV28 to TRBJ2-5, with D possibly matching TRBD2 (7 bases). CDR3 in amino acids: CASSLGRGLGRETQYF. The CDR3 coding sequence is TGTGCCAGCAGTTTAGGGCGGGGGCTGGGGAGGGAGACCCAGTACTTC.